The table lists the clone carrying this T cell receptor beta chain with a few counts. Its antigen is currently unknown. Trimming removed 5 bases from V and 0 bases from J; junction bases left unmatched: 9. Germline V gene lookup returns CDR1 DFQATT and CDR2 SNEGSKA (reference sequence). This CDR3 is 16 amino acids long. The TCR beta library used iRepertoire HTBI primers with Arm-PCR amplification of CDR3. Each CDR3 protein gets one entry after TCRdb re-called the multiplex PCR reads with MiXCR. The sample has 400,000 to 500,000 distinct CDR3 sequences; around 20% are singletons. The source of the sample is a study of regulatory T cells in long-lasting Graves disease. Across the whole study: Persistent cases were those of Graves' disease that involved over 5 years of antithyroid drugs with positive TSH receptor antibodies. Study results and caveats: Persistent disease was characterized by preferential usage of TRBV28, TRBJ1-2 and TRBJ2-5.

Indicated time point: persistent/refractory GD, antithyroid drugs over 5 years with positive TRAb. Scientists built the TCR library using RNA that was extracted from PBMCs. From an endocrinology department in Xi'an, China, came the patients. The TCR sequence derives from a female donor with Graves disease. The V and J genes are TRBV20-1 and TRBJ1-3; TRBD1 aligns across 8 bases. Here the sequenced sample was peripheral blood mononuclear cells (PBMCs), taken when the disease was refractory, from a patient treated with antithyroid drugs. The chain's CDR3 is CSARDRPQNSGNTIYF. For the CDR3, the DNA is TGCAGTGCTCGGGACAGGCCCCAAAACTCTGGAAACACCATATATTTT.